A single sample gave rise to the 12 T cell receptor beta chains below, sequenced in a study of Graves' ophthalmopathy and Graves' hyperthyroidism. The sequenced template was RNA, covering the TCR beta CDR3 region. Second-round multiplex PCR followed a first-round RT-PCR using HTBI primers. TCRdb itself ran the multiplex PCR reads through MiXCR, one entry per CDR3 protein. The data show more than 1,000,000 distinct CDR3 sequences, around a third seen once. Sequencing was carried out using peripheral blood or thyroid tissue (not recorded which). The source of these receptors is an adult man with Graves' hyperthyroidism.

The chain links TRBV10-3 to TRBJ1-1, with unresolved D. The CDR3 is 14 amino acids. V lost 5 bases to trimming and J lost 5 bases, with 15 bases between them. The V gene's germline CDR1 is ENHRY and CDR2 SYGVKD. Here the CDR3 reads CAISLSYQFTEAFF. The CDR3 region has the DNA TGTGCCATCAGTTTATCCTATCAATTTACTGAAGCTTTCTTT.

As regards this clonotype: A read error may account for a junction end that differs from germline. The chain combines TRBV10-3 with TRBJ1-4; 9 bases agree with TRBD1. In germline, CDR1 is ENHRY, CDR2 SYGVKD. This CDR3 comprises 15 residues. The CDR3 DNA is TGTGCCAGCAGTTACCAAGGGACAGGGAATGAAAAACTGTTTTTT. It translates to CASSYQGTGNEKLFF.

Note on this clonotype: One base away lies a much larger clone, so this may be a sequencing read error. The J gene is TRBJ2-7, the V gene TRBV4-3, with a tentative D call TRBD2 (6 bases). This CDR3 spans 13 amino acids. In germline, CDR1 is LGHNA, CDR2 YSLEER. CDR3 DNA sequence: TGCGCCAGCAGCCAAGGACTAGTGGACGAGCTGTACTTC. This codes for CASSQGLVDELYF.

This clonotype has a count of ten or more. The chain couples TRBV7-2 to TRBJ2-2; 9 bases agree with TRBD1. Per the germline V gene, CDR1 is SGHTA and CDR2 is FQGNSA. Trimming at V came to 1 base and at J to 4 bases, leaving 7 bases not matched to a gene. The CDR3 is made up of 17 amino acids. The CDR3 DNA sequence: TGTGCCAGCAGCTTAGGTTGGGACAGGGCAGGCACCGGGGAGCTGTTTTTT. Translation: CASSLGWDRAGTGELFF.

This clonotype was picked up one time. This chain links TRBV5-5 with TRBJ2-5; no clear D. Germline CDR1 SGHKS, CDR2 YYEKEE (reference sequence). The CDR3 contains 15 residues. V lost 2 bases and J lost 3, with 14 bases in between. The CDR3 reads CASSFDGNGKETQYF. The DNA of the CDR3 is TGTGCCAGCAGCTTTGACGGTAATGGCAAAGAGACCCAGTACTTC.

The J gene is TRBJ1-1, the V gene TRBV29-1; TRBD1 matches 8 bases. CDR1 and CDR2 (germline): SQVTM, ANQGSEA. CDR3 size: 14 residues. Trimming removed 7 bases from V and 1 base from J; junction bases left unmatched: 8. The CDR3 protein is CSALDRGRNTEAFF. The DNA of the CDR3 is TGCAGCGCTCTCGACAGGGGTAGGAACACTGAAGCTTTCTTT.

This clonotype occurred a few times. This chain joins TRBV7-9 and TRBJ2-2, with a possible D match to TRBD2 (5 bases). From germline, CDR1 is SEHNR and CDR2 FQNEAQ (reference sequence). V lost 8 bases, J lost 0 bases, and 16 bases lay in between. The CDR3 sequence is 16 residues long. The CDR3 DNA is TGTGCCAGCCGGGGTTCACTCTCACCGAACACCGGGGAGCTGTTTTTT. This codes for CASRGSLSPNTGELFF. The full variable domain, rest sourced from reference TRBV7-9 and TRBJ2-2, is DTGVSQNPRHKITKRGQNVTFRCDPISEHNRLYWYRQTLGQGPEFLTYFQNEAQLEKSRLLSDRFSAERPKGSFSTLEIQRTEQGDSAMYLCASRGSLSPNTGELFFGEGSRLTVL.

This rearrangement joins TRBV30 to TRBJ1-2; D is unresolved. The CDR3 is made up of 11 amino acids. Per germline, CDR1 GTSNPN and CDR2 SVGIG (reference sequence). DNA of the CDR3: TGTGTCCAGGCAAGGGACTATGGCTACACCTTC. Encoded protein: CVQARDYGYTF.

This clonotype has only a few counts. The chain employs TRBV27 and TRBJ1-2, with unresolved D. With 7 bases removed from V and 6 bases from J, the gap between germline ends came to 12 bases. The germline V gene encodes CDR1 MNHEY and CDR2 SMNVEV (reference sequence). The CDR3 contains 12 residues. Here the CDR3 DNA reads TGTGCCAGCATGGGAGTTGGGGATGGCTACACCTTC. Encoded protein: CASMGVGDGYTF.

In this sample, this clonotype turned up many times. V usage is TRBV10-3 and J usage is TRBJ1-1; TRBD1 aligns across 8 bases. V lost 5 bases, J lost 1 base, and 9 bases stayed unmatched. The CDR3 covers 16 residues. Germline V CDR1 and CDR2: ENHRY, SYGVKD. The chain's CDR3 is CAISKGQGAGNTEAFF. CDR3 in DNA: TGTGCCATCAGTAAAGGGCAGGGGGCGGGGAACACTGAAGCTTTCTTT.

This clonotype showed up just a few times. The CDR3 sequence is CASSLVGRVGMKYF. CDR3 DNA: TGTGCCAGCAGCTTAGTAGGCAGGGTTGGTATGAAGTACTTC. The V and J genes are TRBV11-2 and TRBJ2-7, with TRBD1 as a possible D gene (5 bases). Germline V gene lookup returns CDR1 SGHAT and CDR2 FQNNGV. V lost 1 base, J lost 11 bases, and 18 bases lay in between. The CDR3 consists of 14 residues.

The chain uses TRBV15 and TRBJ1-1, with 7 bases identical to TRBD1. J lost 5 bases, V lost 1 base, and 10 bases had no gene match. The CDR3 is 16 residues long. Germline V gene data show CDR1 as LNHNV and CDR2 as YYDKDF (reference sequence). CDR3 coding DNA: TGTGCCACCAGCAGAGTCAGACAGGGACGGGGTACTGAAGCTTTCTTT. It codes for CATSRVRQGRGTEAFF.